This T cell receptor beta chain was observed in a study of tumor and adjacent non-tumor tissue in lung cancer. Overall study context: Samples averaged around 3.9 million productive TCRbeta reads each.

The CDR3 is made up of 15 amino acids. The germline CDR1 and CDR2 sequences are SQVTM and ANQGSEA. On this clonotype itself: Its specificity is unknown. One junction end does not reproduce the germline sequence, and a read error may be involved.

The template was RNA from unsorted bulk tissue. Study results and limitations: TCR diversity was significantly greater in tumor than normal lung tissue.

A modified ARM-PCR protocol with three rounds of nested PCR amplified TCRbeta. TCRdb fed the multiplex PCR reads into MiXCR, producing one record per CDR3 protein. The repertoire holds 60,000 to 85,000 distinct CDR3 sequences, with 55% to 85% as singletons. This TCR derives from a man in his 60s with non-small cell lung cancer. The V and J genes are TRBV29-1 and TRBJ2-7, with 7 bases that match TRBD1. Input material: lung tumor tissue. The CDR3 DNA follows: TGTAGCGTTGGAAACCCCGGAAGGGGGCTTGACGAGCAGTACTTC. Its translation: CSVGNPGRGLDEQYF.